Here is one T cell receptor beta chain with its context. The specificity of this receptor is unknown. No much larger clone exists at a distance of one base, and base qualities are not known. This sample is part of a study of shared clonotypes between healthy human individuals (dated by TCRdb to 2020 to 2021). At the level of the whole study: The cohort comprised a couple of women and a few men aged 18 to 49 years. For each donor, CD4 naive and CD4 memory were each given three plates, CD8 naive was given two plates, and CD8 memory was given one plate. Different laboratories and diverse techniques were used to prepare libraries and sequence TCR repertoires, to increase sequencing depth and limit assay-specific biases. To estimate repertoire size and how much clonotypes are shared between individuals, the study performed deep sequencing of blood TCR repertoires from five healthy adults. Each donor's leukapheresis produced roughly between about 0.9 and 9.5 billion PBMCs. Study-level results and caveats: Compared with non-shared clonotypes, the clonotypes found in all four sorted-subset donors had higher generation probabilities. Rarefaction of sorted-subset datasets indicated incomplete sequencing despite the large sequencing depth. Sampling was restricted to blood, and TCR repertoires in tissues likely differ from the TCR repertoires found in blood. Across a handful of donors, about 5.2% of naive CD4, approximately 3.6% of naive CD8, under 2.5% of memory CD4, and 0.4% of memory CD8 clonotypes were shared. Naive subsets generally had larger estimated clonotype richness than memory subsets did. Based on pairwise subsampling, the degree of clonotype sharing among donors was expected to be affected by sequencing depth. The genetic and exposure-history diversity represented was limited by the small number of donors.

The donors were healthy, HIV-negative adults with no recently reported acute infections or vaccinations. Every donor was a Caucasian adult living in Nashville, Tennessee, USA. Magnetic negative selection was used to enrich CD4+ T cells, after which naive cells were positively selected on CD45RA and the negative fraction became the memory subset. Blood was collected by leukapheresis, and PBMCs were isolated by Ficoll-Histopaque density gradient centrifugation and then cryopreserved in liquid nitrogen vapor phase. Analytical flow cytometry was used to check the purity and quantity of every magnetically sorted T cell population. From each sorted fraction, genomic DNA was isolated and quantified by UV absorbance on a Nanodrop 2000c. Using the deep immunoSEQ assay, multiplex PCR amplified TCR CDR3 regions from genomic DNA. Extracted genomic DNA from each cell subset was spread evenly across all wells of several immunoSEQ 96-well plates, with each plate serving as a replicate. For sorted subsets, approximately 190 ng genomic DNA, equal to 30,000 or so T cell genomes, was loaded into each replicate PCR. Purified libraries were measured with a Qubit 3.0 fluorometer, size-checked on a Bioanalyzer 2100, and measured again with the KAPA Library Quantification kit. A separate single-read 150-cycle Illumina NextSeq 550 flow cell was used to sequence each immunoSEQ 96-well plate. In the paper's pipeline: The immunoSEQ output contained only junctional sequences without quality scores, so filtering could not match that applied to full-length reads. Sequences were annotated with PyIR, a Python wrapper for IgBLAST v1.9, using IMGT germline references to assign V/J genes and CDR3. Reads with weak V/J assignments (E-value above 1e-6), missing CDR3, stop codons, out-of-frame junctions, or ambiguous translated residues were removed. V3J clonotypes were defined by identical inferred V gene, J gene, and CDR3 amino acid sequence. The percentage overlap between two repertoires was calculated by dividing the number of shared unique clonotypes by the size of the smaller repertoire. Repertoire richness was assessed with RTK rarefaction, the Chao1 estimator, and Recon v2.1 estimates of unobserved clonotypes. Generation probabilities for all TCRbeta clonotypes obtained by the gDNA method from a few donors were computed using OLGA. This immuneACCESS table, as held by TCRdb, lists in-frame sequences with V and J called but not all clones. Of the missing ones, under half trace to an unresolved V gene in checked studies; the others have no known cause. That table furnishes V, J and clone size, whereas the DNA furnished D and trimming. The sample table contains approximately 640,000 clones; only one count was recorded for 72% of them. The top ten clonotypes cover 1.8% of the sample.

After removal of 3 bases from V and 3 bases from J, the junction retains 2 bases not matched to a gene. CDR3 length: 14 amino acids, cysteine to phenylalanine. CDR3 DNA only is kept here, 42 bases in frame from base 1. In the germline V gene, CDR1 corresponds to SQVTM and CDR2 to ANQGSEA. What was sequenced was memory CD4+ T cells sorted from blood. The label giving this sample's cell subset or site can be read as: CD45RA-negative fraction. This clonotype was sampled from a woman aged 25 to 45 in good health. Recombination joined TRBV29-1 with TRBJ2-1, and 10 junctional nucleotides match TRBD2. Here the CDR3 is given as CSVEGTSVYNEQFF. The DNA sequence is TGCAGCGTTGAGGGGACTAGCGTCTACAATGAGCAGTTCTTC.